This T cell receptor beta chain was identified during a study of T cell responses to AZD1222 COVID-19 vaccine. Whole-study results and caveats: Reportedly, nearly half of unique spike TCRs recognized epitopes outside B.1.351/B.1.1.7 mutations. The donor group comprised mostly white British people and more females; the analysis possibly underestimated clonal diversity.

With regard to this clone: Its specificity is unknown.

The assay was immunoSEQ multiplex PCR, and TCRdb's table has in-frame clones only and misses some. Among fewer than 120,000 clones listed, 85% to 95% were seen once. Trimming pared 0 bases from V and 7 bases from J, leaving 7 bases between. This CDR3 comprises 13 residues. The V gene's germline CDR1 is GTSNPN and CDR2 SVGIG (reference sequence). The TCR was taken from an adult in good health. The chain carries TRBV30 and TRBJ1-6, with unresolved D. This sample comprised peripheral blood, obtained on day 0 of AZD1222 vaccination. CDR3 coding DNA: TGTGCCTGGAGTGTCGAATTCAATTCACCCCTCCACTTT. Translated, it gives CAWSVEFNSPLHF.